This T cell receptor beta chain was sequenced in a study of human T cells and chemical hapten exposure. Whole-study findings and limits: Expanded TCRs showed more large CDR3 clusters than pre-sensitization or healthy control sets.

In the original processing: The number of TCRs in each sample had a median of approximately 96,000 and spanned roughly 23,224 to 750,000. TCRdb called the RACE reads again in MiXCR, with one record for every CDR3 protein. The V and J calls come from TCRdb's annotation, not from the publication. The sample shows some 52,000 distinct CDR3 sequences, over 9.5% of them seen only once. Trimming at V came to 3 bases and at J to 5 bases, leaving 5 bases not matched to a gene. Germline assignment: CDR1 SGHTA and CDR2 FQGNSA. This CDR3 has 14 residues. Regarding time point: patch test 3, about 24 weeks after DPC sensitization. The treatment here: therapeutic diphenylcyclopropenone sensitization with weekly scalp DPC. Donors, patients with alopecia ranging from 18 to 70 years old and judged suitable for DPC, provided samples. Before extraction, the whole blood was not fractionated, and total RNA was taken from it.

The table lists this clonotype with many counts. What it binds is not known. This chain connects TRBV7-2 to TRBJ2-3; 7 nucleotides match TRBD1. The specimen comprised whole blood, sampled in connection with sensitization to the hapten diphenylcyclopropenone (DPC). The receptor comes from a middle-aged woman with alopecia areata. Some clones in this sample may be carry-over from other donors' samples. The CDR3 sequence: CASSFDRVEDTQYF. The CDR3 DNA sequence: TGTGCCAGCAGCTTCGACAGGGTTGAAGATACGCAGTATTTT.